This entry lists 4 T cell receptor beta chains sequenced from one sample in a study of beta chain features in type 1 diabetes. Study-level findings and limits: Significant though moderate, a shortening of TCRB CDR3s appeared in all four CD4+ subsets of Type 1 diabetes patients.

What was sequenced were expressed TCRB transcripts, since all of the isolated RNA had been reverse transcribed. The assay was immunoSEQ multiplex PCR, and TCRdb's table has in-frame clones only and misses some. In the table there are 250,000 to 300,000 clones, less than 30% of which are singletons. These receptors have no identified antigens. The sequencing input was naive CD4+ T cells from blood. Receptors originate from a woman aged 25 to 39 with type 1 diabetes.

The chain is built from TRBV6-5 and TRBJ2-1, with TRBD2 matching 10 bases. Per the germline V gene, CDR1 is MNHEY and CDR2 is SVGAGI. CDR3 size: 16 residues. V was clipped by 4 bases and J by 8 bases; unmatched bases: 11. CDR3 DNA sequence: TGTGCCAGCAGTTTTCAACCCGGGACTAGCGTCGATGAGCAGTTCTTC. It codes for CASSFQPGTSVDEQFF.

This clone was detected a few times. The chain is built from TRBV29-1 and TRBJ1-4; maybe TRBD1 (5 bases). This CDR3 spans 12 amino acids. V was cut by 5 bases and J by 5 bases, with 9 bases left in between. Germline CDR1 and CDR2: SQVTM and ANQGSEA. Here the CDR3 DNA reads TGCAGCGTTATTGGGGCAAATGAAAAACTGTTTTTT. Encoded protein: CSVIGANEKLFF.

J is TRBJ2-1 and V is TRBV5-1, with 12 nucleotides matching TRBD2. Germline CDR1 is SGHRS and CDR2 is YFSETQ. The CDR3 extends over 17 amino acids. V trimming: 2 bases; J trimming: 7 bases; junction bases outside the gene matches: 10. The CDR3 region is CASSFPRGLAGWNEQFF. CDR3 nucleotide sequence: TGCGCCAGCAGCTTCCCGAGGGGACTAGCGGGTTGGAATGAGCAGTTCTTC. The whole variable domain, remainder taken from reference TRBV5-1 and TRBJ2-1, is KAGVTQTPRYLIKTRGQQVTLSCSPISGHRSVSWYQQTPGQGLQFLFEYFSETQRNKGNFPGRFSGRQFSNSRSEMNVSTLELGDSALYLCASSFPRGLAGWNEQFFGPGTRLTVL.

The CDR3 DNA follows: TGTGCCTGGAGTATCGGGTCCTATGGCTACACCTTC. Translated, it gives CAWSIGSYGYTF. The V call is TRBV30, the J call TRBJ1-2, with D uncertain. Trimming shortened V by 2 bases and J by 4 bases, and 8 bases separated the two germline ends. The CDR3 has 12 residues. The germline CDR1 and CDR2 sequences are GTSNPN and SVGIG (reference sequence).